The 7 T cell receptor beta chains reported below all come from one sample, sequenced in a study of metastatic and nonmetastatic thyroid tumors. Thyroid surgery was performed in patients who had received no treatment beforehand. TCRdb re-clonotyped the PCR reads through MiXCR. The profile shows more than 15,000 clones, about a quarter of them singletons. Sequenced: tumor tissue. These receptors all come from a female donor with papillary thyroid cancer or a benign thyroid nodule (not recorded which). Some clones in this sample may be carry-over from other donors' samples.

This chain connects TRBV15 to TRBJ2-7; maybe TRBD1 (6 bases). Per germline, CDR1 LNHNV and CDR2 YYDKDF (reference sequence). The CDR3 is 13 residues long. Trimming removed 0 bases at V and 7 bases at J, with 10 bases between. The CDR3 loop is CATSRDQGLEQYF. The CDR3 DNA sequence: TGTGCCACCAGCAGAGATCAGGGGTTAGAGCAGTACTTC. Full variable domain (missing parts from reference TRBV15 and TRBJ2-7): DAMVIQNPRYQVTQFGKPVTLSCSQTLNHNVMYWYQQKSSQAPKLLFHYYDKDFNNEADTPDNFQSRRPNTSFCFLDIRSPGLGDTAMYLCATSRDQGLEQYFGPGTRLTVT.

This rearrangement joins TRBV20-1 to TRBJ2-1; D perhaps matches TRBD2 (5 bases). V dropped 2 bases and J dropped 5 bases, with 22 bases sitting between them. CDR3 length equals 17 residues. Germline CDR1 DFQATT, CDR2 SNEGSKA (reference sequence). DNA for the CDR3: TGCAGTGCTAGACACCTCACTCGGACTGCTGGGAACAATGAGCAGTTCTTC. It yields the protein CSARHLTRTAGNNEQFF.

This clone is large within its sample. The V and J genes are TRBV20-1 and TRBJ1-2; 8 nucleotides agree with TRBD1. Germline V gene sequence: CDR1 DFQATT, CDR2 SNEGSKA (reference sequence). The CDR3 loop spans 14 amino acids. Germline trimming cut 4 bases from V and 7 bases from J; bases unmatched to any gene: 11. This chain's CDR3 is CSANPPQGASGYTF. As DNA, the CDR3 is TGCAGTGCTAATCCCCCCCAGGGGGCGAGTGGCTACACCTTC.

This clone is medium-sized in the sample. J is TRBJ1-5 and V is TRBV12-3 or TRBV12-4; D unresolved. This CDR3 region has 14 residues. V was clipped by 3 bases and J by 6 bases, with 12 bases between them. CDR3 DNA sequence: TGTGCCAGCAGTTTGGTTCCCGGGTCTCAGCCCCAGCATTTT. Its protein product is CASSLVPGSQPQHF.

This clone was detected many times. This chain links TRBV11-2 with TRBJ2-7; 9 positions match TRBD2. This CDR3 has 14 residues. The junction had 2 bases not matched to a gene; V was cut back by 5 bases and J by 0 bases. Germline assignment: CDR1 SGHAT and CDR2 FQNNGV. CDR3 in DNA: TGTGCCAGCAGCCTTAGCGGGAGCTCCTACGAGCAGTACTTC. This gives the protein CASSLSGSSYEQYF.

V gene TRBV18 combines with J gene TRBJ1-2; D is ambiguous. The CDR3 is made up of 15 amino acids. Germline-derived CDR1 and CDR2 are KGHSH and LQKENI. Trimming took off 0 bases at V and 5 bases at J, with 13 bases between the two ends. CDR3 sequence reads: CASSPPTVMVYGYTF. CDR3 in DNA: TGTGCCAGCTCACCACCTACGGTGATGGTGTATGGCTACACCTTC. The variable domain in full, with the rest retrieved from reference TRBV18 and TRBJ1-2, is NAGVMQNPRHLVRRRGQEARLRCSPMKGHSHVYWYRQLPEEGLKFMVYLQKENIIDESGMPKERFSAEFPKEGPSILRIQQVVRGDSAAYFCASSPPTVMVYGYTFGSGTRLTVV.

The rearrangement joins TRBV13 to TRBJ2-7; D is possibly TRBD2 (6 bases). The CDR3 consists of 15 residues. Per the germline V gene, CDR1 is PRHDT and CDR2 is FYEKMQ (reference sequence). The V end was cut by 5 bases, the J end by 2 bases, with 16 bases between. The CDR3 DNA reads TGTGCCAGCAGCGCTCCCGGGACTGGGACCTACGAGCAGTACTTC. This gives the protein CASSAPGTGTYEQYF.